This TCR beta chain was sequenced for a study of cytomegalovirus exposure and HLA in healthy donors. This PCR relied on a set of 60 Vbeta primers and 13 Jbeta primers. TCRdb's copy holds only in-frame clones and misses some; the assay was immunoSEQ multiplex PCR. Of 170,000 or so clones listed, more than 80% were seen once; the top ten hold 4.8%. This CDR3 is built from 14 residues. Trimming left V 5 bases short and J 5 bases short, with 15 bases between. Germline V lookup: CDR1 SGHTA, CDR2 FQGNSA. The chain carries TRBV7-2 and TRBJ1-2; D remains unclear. This receptor was obtained from a man aged 18-30 years in good health and CMV-seronegative. What was sequenced was PBMCs. CDR3 residues: CASSHHPDGYGYTF. In DNA, the CDR3 is TGTGCCAGCAGCCATCATCCTGACGGGTATGGCTACACCTTC.